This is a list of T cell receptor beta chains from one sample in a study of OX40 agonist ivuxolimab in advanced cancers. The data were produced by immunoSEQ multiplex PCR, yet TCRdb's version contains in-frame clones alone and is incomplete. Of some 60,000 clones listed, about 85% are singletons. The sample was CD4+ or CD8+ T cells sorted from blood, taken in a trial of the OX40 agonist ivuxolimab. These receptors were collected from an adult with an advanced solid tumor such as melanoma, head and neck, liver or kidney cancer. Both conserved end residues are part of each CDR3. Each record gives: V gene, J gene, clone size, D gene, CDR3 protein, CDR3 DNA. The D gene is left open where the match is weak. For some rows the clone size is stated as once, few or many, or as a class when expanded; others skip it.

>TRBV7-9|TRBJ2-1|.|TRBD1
CASSSWTGSGEQFF
TGTGCCAGCAGCTCCTGGACAGGGAGCGGCGAGCAGTTCTTC
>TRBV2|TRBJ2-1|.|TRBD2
CASSLYEQRGGNEQFF
TGTGCCAGCAGTTTATACGAGCAGCGGGGAGGCAATGAGCAGTTCTTC
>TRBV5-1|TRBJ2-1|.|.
CASSWAGLTLPYNEQFF
TGCGCCAGCAGCTGGGCGGGGCTGACTTTACCCTACAATGAGCAGTTCTTC
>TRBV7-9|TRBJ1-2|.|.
CASSLARTLSYGYTF
TGTGCCAGCAGCTTAGCCCGGACGTTGTCTTATGGCTACACCTTC
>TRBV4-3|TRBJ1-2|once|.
CASSPSIDYGYTF
TGCGCCAGCAGCCCCAGTATTGACTATGGCTACACCTTC
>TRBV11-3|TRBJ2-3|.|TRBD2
CASSLSTASGSDTQYF
TGTGCCAGCAGCTTAAGTACGGCTAGCGGTTCAGATACGCAGTATTTT
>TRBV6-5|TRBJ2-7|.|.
CASSYSAASSYEQYF
TGTGCCAGCAGTTACTCGGCCGCGAGCTCCTACGAGCAGTACTTC
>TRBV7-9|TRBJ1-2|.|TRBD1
CASSLAGTASLSDTF
TGTGCCAGCAGCTTAGCCGGGACAGCCTCCCTGTCAGACACCTTC
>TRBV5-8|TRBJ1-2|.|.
CASSHPGTRTYGYTF
TGTGCCAGCAGCCACCCAGGGACCCGGACCTATGGCTACACCTTC
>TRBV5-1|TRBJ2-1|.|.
CASSQPSIISEQFF
TGCGCCAGCAGCCAGCCCTCGATCATTAGTGAGCAGTTCTTC
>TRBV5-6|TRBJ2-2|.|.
CASSLRGRTGELFF
TGTGCCAGCAGCCTTAGGGGTCGCACCGGGGAGCTGTTTTTT
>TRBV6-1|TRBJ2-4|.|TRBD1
CASSLTGGKNIQYF
TGTGCCAGCAGTTTGACAGGGGGAAAAAACATTCAGTACTTC
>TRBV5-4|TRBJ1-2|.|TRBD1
CASSVRQGADYGYTF
TGTGCCAGCAGCGTGCGACAGGGGGCGGACTATGGCTACACCTTC
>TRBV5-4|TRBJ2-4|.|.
CASKPGGQSNIQYF
TGTGCCAGCAAGCCGGGTGGACAGTCAAACATTCAGTACTTC
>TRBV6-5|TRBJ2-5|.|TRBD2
CASSSIPGTGGETQYF
TGTGCCAGCAGTTCGATCCCCGGGACGGGGGGAGAGACCCAGTACTTC
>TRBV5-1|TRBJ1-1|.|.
CASSPRGSEAFF
TGCGCCAGCAGCCCCCGCGGATCTGAAGCTTTCTTT
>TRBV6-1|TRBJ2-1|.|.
CASSEPGKGNNEQFF
TGTGCCAGCAGTGAACCAGGGAAAGGAAACAATGAGCAGTTCTTC
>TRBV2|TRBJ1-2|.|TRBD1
CASSGAPGQGSGYTF
TGTGCCAGCAGTGGGGCCCCGGGACAGGGGTCTGGCTACACCTTC
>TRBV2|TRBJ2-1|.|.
CASSFTAKVGNEQFF
TGTGCCAGCAGCTTCACAGCGAAGGTCGGTAATGAGCAGTTCTTC
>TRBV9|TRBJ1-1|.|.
CASSVDSLNTEAFF
TGTGCCAGCAGCGTCGACAGCCTGAACACTGAAGCTTTCTTT
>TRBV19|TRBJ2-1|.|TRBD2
CASTGTSGGSPYNEQFF
TGTGCCAGTACCGGGACTAGCGGGGGGAGCCCCTACAATGAGCAGTTCTTC
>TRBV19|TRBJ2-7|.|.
CASSTSPTPLHEQYF
TGTGCCAGTAGTACCAGTCCCACCCCCCTCCACGAGCAGTACTTC
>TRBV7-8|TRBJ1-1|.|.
CASSLGLRNTEAFF
TGTGCCAGCAGCTTGGGGTTGCGGAACACTGAAGCTTTCTTT
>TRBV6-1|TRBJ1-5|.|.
CASSSVQRDQPQHF
TGTGCCAGCAGTAGTGTACAGCGCGATCAGCCCCAGCATTTT
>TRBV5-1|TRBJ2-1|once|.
CASSPVVSRSYNEQFF
TGCGCCAGCAGCCCGGTAGTAAGTAGGTCCTACAATGAGCAGTTCTTC
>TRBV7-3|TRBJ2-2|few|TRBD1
CASSLGTAPAGELFF
TGTGCCAGCAGCTTAGGGACAGCCCCTGCCGGGGAGCTGTTTTTT
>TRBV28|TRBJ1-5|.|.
CASTGFSNQPQHF
TGTGCCAGCACGGGTTTTAGCAATCAGCCCCAGCATTTT
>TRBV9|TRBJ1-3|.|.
CASSPQDISGNTIYF
TGTGCCAGCAGCCCCCAGGACATCTCTGGAAACACCATATATTTT
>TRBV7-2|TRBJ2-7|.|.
CASSQLRGSLEQYF
TGTGCCAGCAGCCAGTTACGAGGGTCTCTCGAGCAGTACTTC
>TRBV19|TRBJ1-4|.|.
CATRDDNEKLFF
TGTGCCACCCGAGATGATAATGAAAAACTGTTTTTT
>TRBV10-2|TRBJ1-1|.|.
CATGRALGTEAFF
TGCGCCACCGGCCGGGCCCTTGGCACTGAAGCTTTCTTT
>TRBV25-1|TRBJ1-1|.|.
CASSEPRSATFF
TGTGCCAGCAGTGAGCCCCGCTCGGCCACTTTCTTT
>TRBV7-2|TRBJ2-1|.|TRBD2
CASSLGLAGGYNEQFF
TGTGCCAGCAGCTTAGGACTAGCGGGGGGATACAATGAGCAGTTCTTC
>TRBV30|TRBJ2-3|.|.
CAWSVERDTQYF
TGTGCCTGGAGTGTTGAGAGAGATACGCAGTATTTT
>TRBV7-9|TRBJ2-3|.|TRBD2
CASSLVQAGADTQYF
TGTGCCAGCAGCTTAGTCCAAGCGGGGGCAGATACGCAGTATTTT
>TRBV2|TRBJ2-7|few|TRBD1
CASTLGQGDEQYF
TGTGCCAGCACCCTGGGACAGGGGGACGAGCAGTACTTC
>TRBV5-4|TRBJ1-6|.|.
CASSLAQLGYNSPLHF
TGTGCCAGCAGCTTGGCCCAGCTAGGATATAATTCACCCCTCCACTTT
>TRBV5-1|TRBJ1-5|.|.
CASSLDSAKYQPQHF
TGCGCCAGCAGCTTGGACTCAGCGAAGTATCAGCCCCAGCATTTT
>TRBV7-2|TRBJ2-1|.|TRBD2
CASSPYRAGGNEQFF
TGTGCCAGCAGCCCTTATCGGGCGGGGGGCAATGAGCAGTTCTTC
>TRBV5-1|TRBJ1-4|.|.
CASSPEGQGLTEKLFF
TGCGCCAGCAGCCCGGAGGGGCAGGGGCTGACCGAAAAACTGTTTTTT
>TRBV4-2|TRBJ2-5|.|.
CASSQDPLASETQYF
TGTGCCAGCAGCCAAGACCCACTAGCCTCAGAGACCCAGTACTTC
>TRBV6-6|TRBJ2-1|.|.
CASIGGSTYNEQFF
TGTGCCAGCATTGGGGGGTCAACCTACAATGAGCAGTTCTTC
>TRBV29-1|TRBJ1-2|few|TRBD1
CSVDLRNRGEGGYTF
TGCAGCGTTGATCTCCGTAACAGGGGGGAAGGAGGCTACACCTTC
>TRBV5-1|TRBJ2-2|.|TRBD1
CASSEQGAGTGELFF
TGCGCCAGCAGCGAACAGGGGGCAGGCACCGGGGAGCTGTTTTTT
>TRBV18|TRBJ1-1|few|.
CASSPKTNTEAFF
TGTGCCAGCTCACCAAAGACGAACACTGAAGCTTTCTTT
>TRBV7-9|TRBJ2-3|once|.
CASSTNLKGPHTDTQYF
TGTGCCAGCAGCACGAATCTCAAGGGCCCTCACACAGATACGCAGTATTTT
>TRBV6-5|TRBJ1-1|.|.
CASSTLSAEAFF
TGTGCCAGCAGCACACTATCGGCTGAAGCTTTCTTT
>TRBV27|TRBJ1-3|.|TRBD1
CASSVGTGDTIYF
TGTGCCAGCAGTGTAGGGACAGGAGACACCATATATTTT
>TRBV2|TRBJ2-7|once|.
CASSGQGLEQYF
TGTGCCAGCAGCGGGCAGGGGCTTGAGCAGTACTTC
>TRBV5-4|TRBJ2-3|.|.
CATQIGGFGTDTQYF
TGTGCCACCCAGATAGGGGGATTTGGGACAGATACGCAGTATTTT
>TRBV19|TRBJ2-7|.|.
CASSMVGGPNYEQYF
TGTGCCAGTAGTATGGTCGGGGGACCAAACTACGAGCAGTACTTC
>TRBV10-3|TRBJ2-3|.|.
CAIKGGLSTDTQYF
TGTGCCATCAAGGGGGGGTTGAGTACAGATACGCAGTATTTT
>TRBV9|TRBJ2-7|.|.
CASSARPGPYEQYF
TGTGCCAGCAGCGCCCGACCCGGTCCCTACGAGCAGTACTTC
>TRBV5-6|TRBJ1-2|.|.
CASSVRDTRFHGYTF
TGTGCCAGCAGCGTGCGGGACACGCGGTTCCATGGCTACACCTTC
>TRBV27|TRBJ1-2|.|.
CASTNLPGASYGYTF
TGTGCCAGCACCAACCTCCCGGGGGCCAGCTATGGCTACACCTTC